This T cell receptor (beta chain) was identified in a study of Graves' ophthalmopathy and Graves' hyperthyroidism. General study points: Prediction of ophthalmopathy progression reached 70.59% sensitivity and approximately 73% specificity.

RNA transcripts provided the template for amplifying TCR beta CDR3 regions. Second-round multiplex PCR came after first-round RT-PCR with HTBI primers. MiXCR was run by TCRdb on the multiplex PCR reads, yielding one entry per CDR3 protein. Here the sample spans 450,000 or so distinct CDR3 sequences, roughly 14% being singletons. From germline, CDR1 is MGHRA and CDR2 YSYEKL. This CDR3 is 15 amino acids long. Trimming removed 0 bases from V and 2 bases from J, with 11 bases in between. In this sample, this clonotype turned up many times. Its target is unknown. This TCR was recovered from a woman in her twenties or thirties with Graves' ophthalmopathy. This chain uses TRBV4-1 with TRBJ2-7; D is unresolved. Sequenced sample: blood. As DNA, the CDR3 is TGCGCCAGCAGCCAAGATGCACAGCTAGCCTACGAGCAGTACTTC. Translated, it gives CASSQDAQLAYEQYF.